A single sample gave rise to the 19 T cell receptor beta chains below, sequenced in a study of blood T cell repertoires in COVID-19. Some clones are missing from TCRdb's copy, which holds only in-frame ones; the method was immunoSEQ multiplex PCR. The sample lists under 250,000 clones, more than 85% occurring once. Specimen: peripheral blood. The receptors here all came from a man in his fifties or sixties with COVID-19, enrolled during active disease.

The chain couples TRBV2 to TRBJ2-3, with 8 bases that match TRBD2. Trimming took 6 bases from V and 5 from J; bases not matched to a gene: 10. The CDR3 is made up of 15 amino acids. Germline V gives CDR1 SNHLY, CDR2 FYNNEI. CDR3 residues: CASSGGATGRDTQYF. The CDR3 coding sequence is TGTGCCAGCAGCGGGGGGGCTACGGGAAGAGATACGCAGTATTTT.

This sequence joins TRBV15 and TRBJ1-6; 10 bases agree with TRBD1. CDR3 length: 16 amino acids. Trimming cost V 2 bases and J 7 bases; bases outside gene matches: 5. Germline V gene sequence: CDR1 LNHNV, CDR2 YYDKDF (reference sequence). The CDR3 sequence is CATSRSPGQGNSPLHF. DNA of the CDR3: TGTGCCACCAGCAGATCGCCGGGACAGGGGAATTCACCCCTCCACTTT.

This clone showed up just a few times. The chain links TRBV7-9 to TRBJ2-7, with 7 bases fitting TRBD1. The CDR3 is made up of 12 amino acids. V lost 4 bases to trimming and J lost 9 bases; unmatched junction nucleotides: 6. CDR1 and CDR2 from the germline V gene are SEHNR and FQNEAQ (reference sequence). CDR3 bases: TGTGCCAGCAGCTACGACAGGGAAAGGCAGTACTTC. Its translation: CASSYDRERQYF.

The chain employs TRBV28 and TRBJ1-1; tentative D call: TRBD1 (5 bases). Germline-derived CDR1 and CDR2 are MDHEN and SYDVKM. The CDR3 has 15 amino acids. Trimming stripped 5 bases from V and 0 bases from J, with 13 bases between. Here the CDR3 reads CASSARQRLNTEAFF. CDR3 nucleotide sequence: TGTGCCAGCAGTGCACGACAGCGTTTGAACACTGAAGCTTTCTTT.

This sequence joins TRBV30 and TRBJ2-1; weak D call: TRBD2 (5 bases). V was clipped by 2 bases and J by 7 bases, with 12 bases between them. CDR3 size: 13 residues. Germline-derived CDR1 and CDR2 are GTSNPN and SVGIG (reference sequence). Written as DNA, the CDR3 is TGTGCCTGGAGTCGAGGACTTCTAAATGAGCAGTTCTTC. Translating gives CAWSRGLLNEQFF.

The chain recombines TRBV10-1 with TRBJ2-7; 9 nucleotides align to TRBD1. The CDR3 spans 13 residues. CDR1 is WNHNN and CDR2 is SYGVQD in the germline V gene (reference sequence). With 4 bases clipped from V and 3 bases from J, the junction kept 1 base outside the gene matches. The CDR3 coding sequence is TGCGCCAGCAGTGGGGGACAGGGCTACGAGCAGTACTTC. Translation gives CASSGGQGYEQYF.

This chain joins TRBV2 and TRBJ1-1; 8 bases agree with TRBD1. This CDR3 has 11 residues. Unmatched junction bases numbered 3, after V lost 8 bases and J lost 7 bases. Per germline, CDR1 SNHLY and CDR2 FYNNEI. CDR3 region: CASEDRVEAFF. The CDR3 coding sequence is TGTGCCAGCGAGGACAGGGTTGAAGCTTTCTTT.

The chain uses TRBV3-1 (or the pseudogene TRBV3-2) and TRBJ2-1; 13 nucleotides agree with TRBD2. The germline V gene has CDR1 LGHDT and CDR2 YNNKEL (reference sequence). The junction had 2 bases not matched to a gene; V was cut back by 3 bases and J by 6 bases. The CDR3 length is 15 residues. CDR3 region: CASSQTSGGTNEQFF. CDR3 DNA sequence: TGTGCCAGCAGCCAGACTAGCGGGGGGACCAATGAGCAGTTCTTC.

In DNA, the CDR3 is TGTGCCAGCAGTTACCCCCAAGCATACGAGCAGTACTTC. As protein: CASSYPQAYEQYF. V gene TRBV6-2 or TRBV6-3 combines with J gene TRBJ2-7; no firm D call. CDR3 length: 13 amino acids. Trimming pared 2 bases from V and 4 bases from J, leaving 9 bases between. Germline-derived CDR1 and CDR2 are MNHEY and SVGEGT.

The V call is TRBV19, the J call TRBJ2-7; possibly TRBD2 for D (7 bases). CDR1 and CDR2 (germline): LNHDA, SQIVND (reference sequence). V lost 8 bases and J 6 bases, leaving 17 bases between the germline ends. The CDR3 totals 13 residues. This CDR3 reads CASSMRGGGEQYF. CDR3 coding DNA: TGTGCCAGTTCGATGAGGGGGGGAGGCGAGCAGTACTTC. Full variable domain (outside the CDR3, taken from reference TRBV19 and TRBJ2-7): DGGITQSPKYLFRKEGQNVTLSCEQNLNHDAMYWYRQDPGQGLRLIYYSQIVNDFQKGDIAEGYSVSREKKESFPLTVTSAQKNPTAFYLCASSMRGGGEQYFGPGTRLTVT.

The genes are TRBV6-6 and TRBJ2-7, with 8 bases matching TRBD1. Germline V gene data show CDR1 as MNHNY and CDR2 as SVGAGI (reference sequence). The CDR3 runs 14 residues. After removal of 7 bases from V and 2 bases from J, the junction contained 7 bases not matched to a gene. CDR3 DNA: TGTGCCAGCACCTTTGGACAGGGCGCCTACGAGCAGTACTTC. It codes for CASTFGQGAYEQYF.

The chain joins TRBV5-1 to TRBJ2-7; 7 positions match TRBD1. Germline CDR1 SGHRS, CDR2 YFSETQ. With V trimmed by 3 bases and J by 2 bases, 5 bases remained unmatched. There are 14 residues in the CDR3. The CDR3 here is CASSSNTGAYEQYF. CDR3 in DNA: TGCGCCAGCAGCTCTAACACAGGGGCCTACGAGCAGTACTTC.

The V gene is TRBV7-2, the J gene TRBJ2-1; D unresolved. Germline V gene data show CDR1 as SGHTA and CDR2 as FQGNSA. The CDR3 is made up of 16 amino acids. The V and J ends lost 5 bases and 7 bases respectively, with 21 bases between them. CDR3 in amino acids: CASSPTQRNPPNEQFF. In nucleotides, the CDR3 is TGTGCCAGCAGCCCCACTCAACGTAACCCCCCGAATGAGCAGTTCTTC.

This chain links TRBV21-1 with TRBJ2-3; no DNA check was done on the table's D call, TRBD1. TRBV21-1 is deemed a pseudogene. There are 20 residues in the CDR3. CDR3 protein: CASRFREGTGRESSTDTQYF. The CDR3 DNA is TGTGCCAGCAGGTTCCGGGAAGGGACAGGAAGGGAATCTAGCACAGATACGCAGTATTTT.

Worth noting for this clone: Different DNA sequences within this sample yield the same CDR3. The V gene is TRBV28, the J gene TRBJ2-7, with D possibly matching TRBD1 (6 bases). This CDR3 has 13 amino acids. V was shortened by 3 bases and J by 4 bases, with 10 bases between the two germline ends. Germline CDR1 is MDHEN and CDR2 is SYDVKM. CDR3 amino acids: CASSLGRGYEQYF. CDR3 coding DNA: TGTGCCAGCAGTTTGGGCAGGGGTTACGAGCAGTACTTC.

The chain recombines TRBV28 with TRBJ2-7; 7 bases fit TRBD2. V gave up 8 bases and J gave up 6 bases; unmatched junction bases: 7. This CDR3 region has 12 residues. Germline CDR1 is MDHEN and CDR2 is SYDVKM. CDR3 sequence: CASQMGGVEQYF. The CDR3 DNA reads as TGTGCCAGCCAAATGGGGGGGGTCGAGCAGTACTTC.

The CDR3 here is CASSALAGGREQYF. For the CDR3, the DNA is TGCGCCAGCAGTGCGCTAGCGGGGGGGCGGGAGCAGTACTTC. The rearrangement joins TRBV10-1 to TRBJ2-7, with 12 bases lining up with TRBD2. Germline lookup yields CDR1 WNHNN and CDR2 SYGVQD (reference sequence). The CDR3 spans 14 residues. Trimming at V came to 4 bases and at J to 7 bases, leaving 5 bases not matched to a gene.

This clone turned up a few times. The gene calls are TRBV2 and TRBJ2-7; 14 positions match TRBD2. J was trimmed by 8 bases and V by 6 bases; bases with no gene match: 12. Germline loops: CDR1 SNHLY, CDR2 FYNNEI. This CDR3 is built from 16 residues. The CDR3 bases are TGTGCCAGCAGCGAGGGACTAGCGGGAGTCAGGTTAAAGCAGTACTTC. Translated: CASSEGLAGVRLKQYF.

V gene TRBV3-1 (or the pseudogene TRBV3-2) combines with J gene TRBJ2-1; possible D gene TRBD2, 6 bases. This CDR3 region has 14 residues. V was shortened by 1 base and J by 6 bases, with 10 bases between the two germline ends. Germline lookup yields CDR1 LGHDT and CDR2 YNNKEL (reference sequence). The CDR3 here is CASSQGTIVNEQFF. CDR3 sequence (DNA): TGTGCCAGCAGCCAAGGGACTATCGTCAATGAGCAGTTCTTC.